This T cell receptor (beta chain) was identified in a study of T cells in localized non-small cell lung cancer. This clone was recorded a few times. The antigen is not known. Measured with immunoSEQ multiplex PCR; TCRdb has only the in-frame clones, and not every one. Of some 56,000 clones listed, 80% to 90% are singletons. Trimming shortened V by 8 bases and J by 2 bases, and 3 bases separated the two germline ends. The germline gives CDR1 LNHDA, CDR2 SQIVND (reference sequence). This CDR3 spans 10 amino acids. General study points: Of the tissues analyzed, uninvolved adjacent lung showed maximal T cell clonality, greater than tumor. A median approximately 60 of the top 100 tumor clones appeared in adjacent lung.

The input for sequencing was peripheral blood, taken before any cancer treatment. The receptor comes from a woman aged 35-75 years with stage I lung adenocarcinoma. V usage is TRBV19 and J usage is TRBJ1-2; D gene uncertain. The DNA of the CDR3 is TGTGCCAGTTGGAACTATGGCTACACCTTC. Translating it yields CASWNYGYTF.